This record looks at one TCR beta chain sequence and its context. This sample is part of a study of blood T cell repertoires in COVID-19. Study at large: T cells, B-cell-depleted T cells, or PBMCs supplied cDNA or gDNA.

Clones were read by immunoSEQ multiplex PCR, and TCRdb kept only the in-frame ones, dropping some. The sample includes about 150,000 clones, more than 75% of them seen just once. Source material: peripheral blood. This TCR was sampled from a woman in her fifties or sixties with COVID-19, enrolled during active disease.

The CDR3 region has the DNA TGTGCCAGCAGTTTCCACGGGACAGGGAAAGACTATGGCTACACCTTC. Protein product: CASSFHGTGKDYGYTF. The chain joins TRBV6-5 to TRBJ1-2; 9 bases fit TRBD1. The CDR3 has 16 residues. Germline V gives CDR1 MNHEY, CDR2 SVGAGI. The J segment lost 3 bases and the V segment lost 4 bases, leaving 9 bases of the junction unmatched.